The 20 T cell receptor beta chains below were found in one sample sequenced in a study of CD8 T cells in Susac syndrome. RNA was extracted with the RNeasy kit, and a quantity of about 0.45 to 1 ug was reverse transcribed using random hexamers. TCRdb re-analysed the immunoSEQ multiplex PCR reads in MiXCR, keeping a single row per CDR3 protein. The table shows about 73,000 distinct CDR3 sequences, with about 95% occurring only once. The sequenced material came from CD8+ T cells from PBMCs. The receptors stem from a human donor with multiple sclerosis.

The chain has TRBV15 and TRBJ2-7; D remains ambiguous. CDR1 and CDR2 from the germline V gene are LNHNV and YYDKDF (reference sequence). The ends were cut back, 1 base at V and 0 bases at J, with 7 bases in the middle. CDR3 size: 14 residues. CDR3 in DNA: TGTGCCACCAGCAGAGGGAAGGCCTCCTACGAGCAGTACTTC. It is translated as CATSRGKASYEQYF.

The rearrangement uses TRBV4-3 and TRBJ1-1, with D possibly TRBD1 on 5 matching bases. This CDR3 comprises 16 residues. V was trimmed by 0 bases and J by 4 bases, leaving 15 bases between them. From germline, CDR1 is LGHNA and CDR2 YSLEER. The CDR3 region has the DNA TGCGCCAGCAGCCAAGATCCCCCAGGGAGTGGCACTGAAGCTTTCTTT. Translating it yields CASSQDPPGSGTEAFF.

The chain recombines TRBV6-5 with TRBJ2-7; a possible D gene is TRBD1 (6 bases). Germline V gives CDR1 MNHEY, CDR2 SVGAGI. The CDR3 is 14 amino acids. V was cut by 8 bases and J by 2 bases, with 16 bases left in between. This CDR3 reads CASYGYRDTYEQYF. Here the CDR3 DNA reads TGTGCCAGCTACGGTTATAGGGACACCTACGAGCAGTACTTC.

The chain uses TRBV5-1 and TRBJ1-2; D is ambiguous. Trimming took off 3 bases at V and 8 bases at J, with 11 bases between the two ends. From germline, CDR1 is SGHRS and CDR2 YFSETQ. This CDR3 spans 12 amino acids. The CDR3 nucleotides are TGCGCCAGCAGCTCGACCTTGGGAGGCTACACCTTC. It specifies CASSSTLGGYTF.

This chain uses TRBV19 with TRBJ1-1; D gene unclear. V lost 8 bases and J 1 base, leaving 5 bases between the germline ends. The CDR3 sequence is 11 residues long. CDR1 and CDR2 (germline): LNHDA, SQIVND (reference sequence). CDR3 nucleotides: TGTGCCAGTCAAGGGAACACTGAAGCTTTCTTT. It yields the protein CASQGNTEAFF.

The rearrangement links TRBV12-3 or TRBV12-4 to TRBJ2-7, with D tentatively TRBD1 or TRBD2 (5 bases each). Trimming shortened V by 6 bases and J by 2 bases, and 8 bases separated the two germline ends. This CDR3 has 12 amino acids. The CDR3 DNA follows: TGTGCCAGCAGCATGGGGGCCTACGAGCAGTACTTC. Translation gives CASSMGAYEQYF.

The V gene is TRBV30, the J gene TRBJ2-7; D perhaps matches TRBD2 (6 bases). V shed 1 base and J shed 0 bases, with 16 bases lying between them. Per germline, CDR1 GTSNPN and CDR2 SVGIG (reference sequence). The CDR3 is 16 amino acids. The CDR3 here is CAWSDNTGLLSYEQYF. The DNA of the CDR3 is TGTGCCTGGAGTGATAATACGGGACTCCTCTCCTACGAGCAGTACTTC.

The chain couples TRBV9 to TRBJ2-1, with 10 bases aligning to TRBD2. There are 18 residues in the CDR3. Germline trimming cut 3 bases from V and 6 bases from J; bases unmatched to any gene: 15. Germline-derived CDR1 and CDR2 are SGDLS and YYNGEE. The CDR3 here is CASSDPSGSSLFGNEQFF. The CDR3 bases are TGTGCCAGCAGCGATCCTAGCGGGAGTTCCCTTTTTGGCAATGAGCAGTTCTTC.

This chain uses TRBV4-1 with TRBJ1-5; maybe TRBD1 (5 bases). V lost 3 bases and J lost 7, with 13 bases in between. Germline-derived CDR1 and CDR2 are MGHRA and YSYEKL. The CDR3 sequence is 14 residues long. The CDR3 reads CASSHDGAEQPQHF. The CDR3 DNA sequence: TGCGCCAGCAGCCACGATGGGGCCGAGCAGCCCCAGCATTTT.

The chain is built from TRBV20-1 and TRBJ1-1; 9 nucleotides align to TRBD1. Germline lookup yields CDR1 DFQATT and CDR2 SNEGSKA (reference sequence). After removal of 3 bases from V and 6 bases from J, the junction contained 11 bases not matched to a gene. The CDR3 runs 15 residues. The CDR3 region is CSARKPTGTGPEAFF. The DNA for the CDR3 is TGCAGTGCTAGGAAACCCACCGGGACAGGGCCTGAAGCTTTCTTT.

The chain uses TRBV2 and TRBJ1-2; D is undetermined. Germline-derived CDR1 and CDR2 are SNHLY and FYNNEI. The V end lost 0 bases, the J end lost 4 bases, and 15 bases lay between the germline ends. The CDR3 loop spans 16 amino acids. Here the CDR3 reads CASSEAPGRSPYGYTF. As DNA, the CDR3 is TGTGCCAGCAGTGAAGCGCCAGGCAGGTCCCCCTATGGCTACACCTTC.

Details on this clonotype: Mismatch with germline at one junction end may stem from a read error. The rearrangement uses TRBV20-1 and TRBJ2-7, with D perhaps TRBD1 or TRBD2 (6 bases each). The CDR3 totals 13 residues. Germline-derived CDR1 and CDR2 are DFQATT and SNEGSKA (reference sequence). This CDR3 reads CSAREGGGYEQYF. The CDR3, as DNA: TGCAGTGCCAGAGAGGGGGGTGGGTACGAGCAGTACTTC.

The J gene is TRBJ2-3, the V gene TRBV6-2 or TRBV6-3; possible D gene TRBD2, 6 bases. Germline CDR1 is MNHEY and CDR2 is SVGEGT. The CDR3 is 17 amino acids. The germline V and J ends were trimmed by 0 bases and 1 base, with 14 bases remaining between them. The CDR3 here is CASSYSITGEGTDTQYF. The CDR3 DNA reads TGTGCCAGCAGTTACTCGATAACGGGGGAGGGCACAGATACGCAGTATTTT.

This chain joins TRBV4-3 and TRBJ2-7, with 12 positions matching TRBD1. Germline V gives CDR1 LGHNA, CDR2 YSLEER. This CDR3 spans 15 amino acids. Losses at the gene ends were 5 bases for V and 4 bases for J; bases not matched to a gene: 6. The CDR3 nucleotides are TGCGCCAGCAGCTCTGGGACAGGGGGCTCTTACGAGCAGTACTTC. Translating it yields CASSSGTGGSYEQYF.

The chain recombines TRBV4-3 with TRBJ2-4; 9 positions match TRBD1. The CDR3 has 15 amino acids. V shed 2 bases, J shed 5 bases, and the junction held 4 bases outside the gene matches. Per the germline V gene, CDR1 is LGHNA and CDR2 is YSLEER. The CDR3 is CASSQSQGAENIQYF. The CDR3 DNA is TGCGCCAGCAGCCAATCACAGGGGGCGGAAAACATTCAGTACTTC.

This clonotype occurred once. This chain joins TRBV27 and TRBJ2-3, with D perhaps TRBD1 (5 bases). This CDR3 is 12 amino acids long. The germline gives CDR1 MNHEY, CDR2 SMNVEV (reference sequence). V lost 8 bases to trimming and J lost 4 bases, with 10 bases between them. The chain's CDR3 is CASGHLADTQYF. CDR3 coding DNA: TGTGCCAGCGGACATTTGGCAGATACGCAGTATTTT.

V usage is TRBV7-7 and J usage is TRBJ2-1; 13 bases match TRBD2. V dropped 1 base and J dropped 6; count of bases not matched to a gene: 3. The CDR3 runs to 16 residues. Germline V gene sequence: CDR1 SSHAT, CDR2 FNYEAQ (reference sequence). The CDR3 region has the DNA TGTGCCAGCAGCTTAGGAACTAGCGGGAGGGCCAATGAGCAGTTCTTC. Translation: CASSLGTSGRANEQFF.

The rearrangement uses TRBV27 and TRBJ2-3, with TRBD1 identical over 9 bases. After removal of 1 base from V and 3 bases from J, the junction contained 5 bases not matched to a gene. Per the germline V gene, CDR1 is MNHEY and CDR2 is SMNVEV (reference sequence). This CDR3 contains 16 residues. The CDR3 loop is CASSLWVTGGTDTQYF. The CDR3 region has the DNA TGTGCCAGCAGTTTATGGGTGACAGGGGGGACAGATACGCAGTATTTT.

This clonotype was detected once. The chain links TRBV28 to TRBJ2-1; TRBD2 matches 8 bases. CDR1 and CDR2 (germline): MDHEN, SYDVKM. CDR3 length equals 15 residues. J was trimmed by 5 bases and V by 5 bases; bases with no gene match: 8. The CDR3 region is CASSPSAGGDNEQFF. CDR3 nucleotide sequence: TGTGCCAGCAGTCCCTCCGCGGGGGGTGACAATGAGCAGTTCTTC.

The V gene is TRBV4-3, the J gene TRBJ2-7; TRBD1 agrees at 8 bases. This CDR3 is 15 amino acids long. CDR1 is LGHNA and CDR2 is YSLEER in the germline V gene. The V segment lost 3 bases and the J segment 3 bases; nucleotides outside the gene matches: 7. The CDR3 loop reads CASSQDREEVYEQYF. CDR3 nucleotide sequence: TGCGCCAGCAGCCAGGACAGGGAAGAGGTCTACGAGCAGTACTTC.